Here is one T cell receptor beta chain with its context. These data are taken from a study of T cell changes during pregnancy in multiple sclerosis. The CDR3 is made up of 14 amino acids. CDR1 is SGHTA and CDR2 is FQGNSA in the germline V gene. Germline trimming cut 4 bases from V and 4 bases from J; bases unmatched to any gene: 4. The assay was immunoSEQ multiplex PCR, and TCRdb's table has in-frame clones only and misses some. This table holds under 75,000 clones, 90% to 95% found once. The chain combines TRBV7-2 with TRBJ2-1; TRBD2 matches at 7 bases. The sequence was obtained from a female donor in good health, enrolled as a control in a pregnancy study. This specimen was peripheral blood, taken in the third trimester of pregnancy. The CDR3 nucleotides read TGTGCCAGCAGCTCCGGGACTACATACAATGAGCAGTTCTTC. It encodes CASSSGTTYNEQFF.